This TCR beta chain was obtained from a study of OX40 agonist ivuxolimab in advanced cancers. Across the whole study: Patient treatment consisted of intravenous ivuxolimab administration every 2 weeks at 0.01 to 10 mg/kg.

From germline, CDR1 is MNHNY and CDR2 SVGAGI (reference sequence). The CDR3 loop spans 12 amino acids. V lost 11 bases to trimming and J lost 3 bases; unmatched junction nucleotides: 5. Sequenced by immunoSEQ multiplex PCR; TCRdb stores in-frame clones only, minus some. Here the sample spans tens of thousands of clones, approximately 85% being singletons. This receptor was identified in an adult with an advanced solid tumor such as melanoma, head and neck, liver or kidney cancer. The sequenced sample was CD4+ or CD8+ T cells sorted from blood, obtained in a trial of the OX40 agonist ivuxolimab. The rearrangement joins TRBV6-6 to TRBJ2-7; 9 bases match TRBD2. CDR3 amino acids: CALGTSNYEQYF. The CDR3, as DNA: TGTGCCCTAGGGACTAGCAACTACGAGCAGTACTTC.